This T cell receptor beta chain derives from a study of shared clonotypes between healthy human individuals. This clone was detected a few times. Its cognate antigen is unknown. An even split of each subset's genomic DNA across several immunoSEQ plates was performed. Every unsorted PBMC PCR replicate was loaded with about 290 ng DNA, approximately 30,000 T cell genomes. Assay used: immunoSEQ multiplex PCR; TCRdb lists only in-frame clones, some missing. The data hold over 400,000 clones, with almost 80% observed a single time. Germline CDR1 and CDR2: SGHNT and YYREEE (reference sequence). The CDR3 is 15 residues long. V gave up 0 bases and J gave up 1 base, with 10 bases separating them. Overall study findings and caveats: The represented genetic and exposure-history diversity was limited by the small number of donors. How much donors shared clonotypes was expected to be affected by sequencing depth.

This TCR was sampled from a woman in her 40s in good health. Some clones in this sample may be carry-over from other donors' samples. The V and J genes are TRBV5-4 and TRBJ1-2; D unresolved. The sequencing sample was made of PBMCs. The CDR3 DNA is TGTGCCAGCAGCTTGGTAGTGGGAAGTAACTATGGCTACACCTTC. Translating gives CASSLVVGSNYGYTF.